Shown below are 16 T cell receptor beta chains from a single sample sequenced in a study of blood T cell repertoires in COVID-19. Clones were sequenced by immunoSEQ multiplex PCR, and TCRdb holds only the in-frame ones, with some missing. The sample includes around 93,000 clones, about 76% of them seen just once. Material for sequencing was peripheral blood. These TCRs come from a woman of 80 years or more with acute or convalescent COVID-19.

This clone was counted ten times or more. V and J are TRBV9 and TRBJ2-2, with D possibly TRBD2 on 6 matching bases. From germline, CDR1 is SGDLS and CDR2 YYNGEE. V was clipped by 0 bases and J by 7 bases, with 13 bases between them. This CDR3 comprises 15 residues. The CDR3 loop reads CASSVVASVGGELFF. CDR3 in DNA: TGTGCCAGCAGCGTAGTGGCTAGCGTGGGCGGGGAGCTGTTTTTT.

This clone showed up just once. The chain has TRBV9 and TRBJ2-1; 7 bases align to TRBD2. Unmatched junction bases numbered 6, after V lost 3 bases and J lost 0 bases. This CDR3 is built from 16 residues. CDR1 and CDR2 from the germline V gene are SGDLS and YYNGEE. Here the CDR3 reads CASSGAAGSSYNEQFF. The CDR3, as DNA: TGTGCCAGCAGCGGCGCAGCGGGGAGCTCCTACAATGAGCAGTTCTTC.

This chain uses TRBV24-1 with TRBJ2-1; TRBD2 matches at 11 bases. The J segment lost 1 base and the V segment lost 3 bases, leaving 10 bases of the junction unmatched. The CDR3 sequence is 19 residues long. Germline V gene data show CDR1 as KGHDR and CDR2 as SFDVKD. The DNA of the CDR3 is TGTGCCACCAGTGATCCGGGACTAGCGGAGGTAGGGTCCTACAATGAGCAGTTCTTC. It encodes CATSDPGLAEVGSYNEQFF.

DNA of the CDR3: TGTGCCAGCTCACCCCCTTCCGGGCCACAGGGGGAGACCTTC. The encoded protein is CASSPPSGPQGETF. This rearrangement joins TRBV18 to TRBJ1-2; 8 nucleotides line up with TRBD1. Germline V gene sequence: CDR1 KGHSH, CDR2 LQKENI. The CDR3 is 14 residues long. J gave up 14 bases and V 3 bases, and 14 bases lay outside the gene matches.

The chain joins TRBV11-2 to TRBJ2-7; 9 nucleotides line up with TRBD1. CDR1 and CDR2 from the germline V gene are SGHAT and FQNNGV. After removal of 2 bases from V and 3 bases from J, the junction contained 8 bases not matched to a gene. The CDR3 runs to 16 residues. The CDR3 nucleotides read TGTGCCAGCAGCTTATCTGAGACAGGGGGAGTCTACGAGCAGTACTTC. Protein product: CASSLSETGGVYEQYF.

The V call is TRBV5-1, the J call TRBJ2-5; tentatively, D is TRBD2 (6 bases). Per germline, CDR1 SGHRS and CDR2 YFSETQ. With 4 bases removed from V and 3 bases from J, the gap between germline ends came to 25 bases. This CDR3 spans 18 amino acids. CDR3 region: CASSTGRRGTDVKETQYF. The CDR3 region has the DNA TGCGCCAGCAGCACGGGCCGACGGGGGACGGACGTAAAAGAGACCCAGTACTTC.

The chain couples TRBV18 to TRBJ2-7; tentative D call: TRBD1 (6 bases). V dropped 5 bases and J dropped 4 bases, with 12 bases sitting between them. The V gene's germline CDR1 is KGHSH and CDR2 LQKENI. This CDR3 is built from 13 residues. The CDR3 DNA is TGTGCCAGCTCAGAGGACAGTCTTTACGAGCAGTACTTC. Protein: CASSEDSLYEQYF.

This clone was counted once. This sequence joins TRBV5-1 and TRBJ2-1, with 13 positions matching TRBD2. V shed 4 bases, J shed 5 bases, and the junction held 12 bases outside the gene matches. In germline, CDR1 is SGHRS, CDR2 YFSETQ. The CDR3 covers 18 residues. CDR3 in amino acids: CASSLGPQTSGGHNEQFF. In DNA, the CDR3 is TGCGCCAGCAGCCTGGGCCCTCAGACTAGCGGGGGGCACAATGAGCAGTTCTTC.

The chain employs TRBV28 and TRBJ2-5, with D perhaps matching TRBD2 (7 bases). CDR3 length equals 11 residues. Trimming took off 10 bases at V and 5 bases at J, with 11 bases between the two ends. Looked up from germline, CDR1 is MDHEN and CDR2 is SYDVKM. Written as DNA, the CDR3 is TGTGCCACCAGGGGAGGGGAGACCCAGTACTTC. Its protein product is CATRGGETQYF.

In its sample, this clone was seen once. The chain couples TRBV24-1 to TRBJ1-2; 9 bases match TRBD1. The CDR3 extends over 13 amino acids. Unmatched junction bases numbered 5, after V lost 6 bases and J lost 7 bases. Germline loops: CDR1 KGHDR, CDR2 SFDVKD. DNA of the CDR3: TGTGCCACCAGTCCTCGGACAGGGGCTGGCTACACCTTC. Its protein is CATSPRTGAGYTF.

The chain joins TRBV5-1 to TRBJ2-2; tentatively, D is TRBD2 (5 bases). Germline values: CDR1 SGHRS, CDR2 YFSETQ. CDR3 length: 14 residues. V lost 4 bases to trimming and J lost 1 base, with 8 bases between them. The DNA of the CDR3 is TGCGCCAGCAGCCGAAGCGGGAACACCGGGGAGCTGTTTTTT. Translated, it gives CASSRSGNTGELFF.

This rearrangement joins TRBV6-2 or TRBV6-3 to TRBJ2-7; TRBD1 is a possible D gene (6 bases). The CDR3 length is 16 residues. V was shortened by 2 bases and J by 3 bases, with 17 bases between the two germline ends. CDR1 is MNHEY and CDR2 is SVGEGT in the germline V gene. The CDR3 DNA sequence: TGTGCCAGCAGTTACCGGTTAACAGGGAATATCTACGAGCAGTACTTC. Translated, it gives CASSYRLTGNIYEQYF.

This clone was seen a handful of times. The J gene is TRBJ2-7, the V gene TRBV2, with 9 bases lining up with TRBD1. Germline CDR1 is SNHLY and CDR2 is FYNNEI. The CDR3 has 12 amino acids. V was pared by 10 bases and J by 6 bases, with 7 bases of the junction left unmatched. The CDR3 sequence is CATGGQGFEQYF. The CDR3 DNA is TGTGCCACAGGGGGACAGGGTTTCGAGCAGTACTTC. The whole variable domain, filled in from reference TRBV2 and TRBJ2-7, reads EPEVTQTPSHQVTQMGQEVILRCVPISNHLYFYWYRQILGQKVEFLVSFYNNEISEKSEIFDDQFSVERPDGSNFTLKIRSTKLEDSAMYFCATGGQGFEQYFGPGTRLTVT.

This rearrangement joins TRBV7-9 to TRBJ2-2; maybe TRBD1 (7 bases). With 6 bases removed from V and 7 bases from J, the gap between germline ends came to 18 bases. Germline loops: CDR1 SEHNR, CDR2 FQNEAQ (reference sequence). The CDR3 spans 15 residues. The CDR3 coding sequence is TGTGCCAGCAGATTAAGACAGGGAGGAGGCGGGGAGCTGTTTTTT. Residues: CASRLRQGGGGELFF.

CDR3 in DNA: TGTGCCAGCAGCTTGGTCAGGCCGGGGGGCTACACCTTC. Amino acid sequence: CASSLVRPGGYTF. The chain is built from TRBV5-8 and TRBJ1-2, with unresolved D. The CDR3 length is 13 residues. Trimming took off 0 bases at V and 8 bases at J, with 11 bases between the two ends. The germline V gene has CDR1 SGHTS and CDR2 YDEGEE. The whole variable domain, filled in from reference TRBV5-8 and TRBJ1-2, reads EAGVTQSPTHLIKTRGQQATLRCSPISGHTSVYWYQQALGLGLQFLLWYDEGEERNRGNFPPRFSGRQFPNYSSELNVNALELEDSALYLCASSLVRPGGYTFGSGTRLTVV.

The V gene is TRBV28, the J gene TRBJ1-1; D ambiguous. The V end lost 6 bases, the J end lost 0 bases, and 11 bases lay between the germline ends. This CDR3 is 14 amino acids long. Germline CDR1 reads MDHEN; CDR2 reads SYDVKM. The chain's CDR3 is CASRPQPMNTEAFF. The CDR3 DNA is TGTGCCAGCAGGCCACAGCCCATGAACACTGAAGCTTTCTTT.